The clone carrying this T cell receptor beta chain came up a few times. Its matching antigen is unknown. Per germline, CDR1 SGHVS and CDR2 FQNEAQ. V lost 1 base to trimming and J lost 2 bases, with 9 bases between them. The CDR3 extends over 15 amino acids. From 5'RACE with constant-segment primers came TCR alpha and TCR beta cDNA libraries that carried sample barcodes and UMIs. TCRdb processed the 5' RACE reads anew with MiXCR; each CDR3 protein has one entry. Here the sample spans about 140,000 distinct CDR3 sequences, 14% to 15% being singletons. This sample was included in a study of T-cell memory formation after mild COVID-19. Study overall: TCR clusters largely stayed donor specific.

General study results and limits: Within pre-infection memory, some responding clones were found, suggesting cross-reactive memory joined. Day 15 to 85 contracting clones showed balanced CD4/CD8; day 15 to 37 expanders favored CD4+.

Sequenced sample: PBMCs or a T cell subset sorted from them (not recorded which). The TCR comes from an adult woman who had mild COVID-19 (a few samples of this study predate the infection). Cell type and time point are not known. V gene TRBV7-8 combines with J gene TRBJ2-1, with D possibly matching TRBD1 (5 bases). The CDR3 reads CASSLGTYPYNEQFF. DNA for the CDR3: TGTGCCAGCAGCTTAGGGACATATCCCTACAATGAGCAGTTCTTC.